Included here is one TCR beta chain sequence, with context. This entry comes from a study of blood T cell repertoires in COVID-19. Some clones are missing from TCRdb's copy, which holds only in-frame ones; the method was immunoSEQ multiplex PCR. Found here are tens of thousands of clones, 82% of them singletons; the top ten hold about 10%. Material for sequencing was peripheral blood. The receptor was derived from a man in his fifties or sixties with acute or convalescent COVID-19.

CDR3 in amino acids: CASSQDRSTANTGELFF. CDR3 DNA sequence: TGTGCCAGCAGCCAAGATCGTAGTACCGCGAACACCGGGGAGCTGTTTTTT. The V and J genes are TRBV3-1 (or the pseudogene TRBV3-2) and TRBJ2-2; D uncertain. Looked up from germline, CDR1 is LGHDT and CDR2 is YNNKEL (reference sequence). V was shortened by 0 bases and J by 0 bases, with 11 bases between the two germline ends. The CDR3 extends over 17 amino acids.